Presented here are 5 T cell receptor beta chains from one specimen sequenced in a study of blood T cell repertoires in COVID-19. Sequenced by immunoSEQ multiplex PCR; TCRdb stores in-frame clones only, minus some. Altogether 100,000 to 150,000 clones are present, more than 70% being singletons, with the ten largest covering about 1.3%. The sequenced sample consisted of peripheral blood. The source of these receptors is a man aged 55 to 70 with acute or convalescent COVID-19.

J is TRBJ2-1 and V is TRBV5-1; possible D gene TRBD2, 5 bases. This CDR3 has 13 amino acids. V lost 4 bases and J lost 0, with 5 bases in between. Germline-derived CDR1 and CDR2 are SGHRS and YFSETQ. Here the CDR3 DNA reads TGCGCCAGCAGCCGGGGCTCCTACAATGAGCAGTTCTTC. Encoded protein: CASSRGSYNEQFF.

The chain has TRBV19 and TRBJ1-2; a possible D gene is TRBD1 (6 bases). V was cut by 0 bases and J by 4 bases, with 6 bases left in between. The CDR3 spans 13 residues. The germline V gene has CDR1 LNHDA and CDR2 SQIVND (reference sequence). Here the CDR3 reads CASSIETGYGYTF. The CDR3 bases are TGTGCCAGTAGTATAGAGACAGGCTATGGCTACACCTTC.

The chain combines TRBV4-1 with TRBJ1-6; D is possibly TRBD1 (5 bases). V lost 1 base and J lost 5, with 9 bases in between. The CDR3 loop spans 15 amino acids. The germline gives CDR1 MGHRA, CDR2 YSYEKL. The CDR3 sequence is CASSQVAQDNSPLHF. CDR3 nucleotide sequence: TGCGCCAGCAGCCAAGTTGCACAGGATAATTCACCCCTCCACTTT.

The chain couples TRBV5-5 to TRBJ1-4; D may be TRBD1 (5 bases). Trimming took off 3 bases at V and 2 bases at J, with 8 bases between the two ends. There are 14 residues in the CDR3. Germline V gene lookup returns CDR1 SGHKS and CDR2 YYEKEE (reference sequence). The CDR3 loop reads CASSWSGTNEKLFF. In DNA form, the CDR3 reads TGTGCCAGCAGCTGGTCAGGGACTAATGAAAAACTGTTTTTT.

J is TRBJ2-7 and V is TRBV24-1; a possible D gene is TRBD1 (5 bases). V was clipped by 2 bases and J by 2 bases, with 12 bases between them. There are 15 residues in the CDR3. CDR1 is KGHDR, CDR2 SFDVKD, per germline. The CDR3 sequence is CATSDSGLLTYEQYF. In DNA, the CDR3 is TGTGCCACCAGTGATTCAGGGTTATTAACCTACGAGCAGTACTTC.